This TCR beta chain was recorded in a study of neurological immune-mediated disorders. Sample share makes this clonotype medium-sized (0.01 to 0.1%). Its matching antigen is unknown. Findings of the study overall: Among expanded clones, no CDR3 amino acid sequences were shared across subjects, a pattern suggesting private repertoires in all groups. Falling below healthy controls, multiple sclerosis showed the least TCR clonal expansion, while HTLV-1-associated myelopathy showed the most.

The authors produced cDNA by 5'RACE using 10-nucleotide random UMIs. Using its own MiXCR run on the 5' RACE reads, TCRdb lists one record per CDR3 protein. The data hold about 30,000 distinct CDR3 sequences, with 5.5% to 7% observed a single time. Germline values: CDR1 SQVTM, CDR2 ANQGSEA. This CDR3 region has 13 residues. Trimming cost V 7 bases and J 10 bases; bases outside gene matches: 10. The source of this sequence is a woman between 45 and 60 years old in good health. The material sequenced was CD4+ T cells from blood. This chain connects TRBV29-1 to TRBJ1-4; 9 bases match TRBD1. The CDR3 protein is CSATGTGKGKLFF. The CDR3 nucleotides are TGCAGCGCAACTGGGACAGGGAAAGGAAAACTGTTTTTT.